These T cell receptor beta chains were read from a single sample in a study of T cell clusters in autoimmune cytopenias. TCRdb derives one entry per CDR3 protein from the multiplex PCR reads, leaving out DNA. Its table records 7,000 or so distinct CDR3 sequences. These data also featured in a second study, about T cell repertoires in aging, cancer and after chemotherapy.

Sequencing used peripheral blood. Receptor source: a human donor in good health. CDR3s include the opening cysteine and the closing phenylalanine or tryptophan. Clone size is not always given. Where it is, it says once, few, many or a class for expanded clones.

clone size	J gene	V gene	CDR3 protein
-	TRBJ2-5	TRBV5-5	CASSFRLDQETQYF
medium-sized	TRBJ2-7	TRBV6-2/TRBV6-3	CASSATGGGYEQYF
-	TRBJ2-1	TRBV6-1	CASSEVGPRGEQFF
medium-sized	TRBJ2-7	TRBV30	CAWTQGYYEQYF
-	TRBJ2-1	TRBV6-4	CATRRDLSDNEQFF
-	TRBJ1-2	TRBV27	CASRRGGGTYGYTF
-	TRBJ1-2	TRBV5-4	CASSSGVFNGYTF
medium-sized	TRBJ2-5	TRBV19	CASSIGVTQYF
-	TRBJ1-6	TRBV5-6	CASSLGGGTGMSPLHF
-	TRBJ2-5	TRBV6-5	CASSLGRGRGTQYF
medium-sized	TRBJ2-3	TRBV29-1	CSVNGGGVDTQYF
-	TRBJ1-6	TRBV6-2/TRBV6-3	CASRKAEGHSPLHF
-	TRBJ1-2	TRBV24-1	CATSDPGTARGYTF
-	TRBJ2-1	TRBV24-1	CATSEPGQGSYNEQFF
-	TRBJ2-2	TRBV5-4	CASSPGIGELFF
-	TRBJ2-2	TRBV6-2/TRBV6-3	CASSYRDSTGELFF
-	TRBJ1-6	TRBV19	CASSGRLPGSSYNSPLHF